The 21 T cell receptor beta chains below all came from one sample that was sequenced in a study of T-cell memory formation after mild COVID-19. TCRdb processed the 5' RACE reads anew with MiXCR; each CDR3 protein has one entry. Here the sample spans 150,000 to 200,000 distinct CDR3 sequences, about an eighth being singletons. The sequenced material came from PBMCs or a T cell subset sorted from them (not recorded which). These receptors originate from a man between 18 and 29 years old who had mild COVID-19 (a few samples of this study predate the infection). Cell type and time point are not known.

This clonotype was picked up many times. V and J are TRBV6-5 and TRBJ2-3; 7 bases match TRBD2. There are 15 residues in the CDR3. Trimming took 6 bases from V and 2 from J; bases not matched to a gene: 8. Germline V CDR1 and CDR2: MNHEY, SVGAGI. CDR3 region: CASSRSGAYTDTQYF. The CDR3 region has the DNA TGTGCCAGCAGCCGGAGCGGGGCGTACACAGATACGCAGTATTTT.

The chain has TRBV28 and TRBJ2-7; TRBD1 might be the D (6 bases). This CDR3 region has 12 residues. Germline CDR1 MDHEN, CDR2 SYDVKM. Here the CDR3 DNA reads TGTGGCGTGGGGGCAAACTCCTACGAGCAGTACTTC. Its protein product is CGVGANSYEQYF.

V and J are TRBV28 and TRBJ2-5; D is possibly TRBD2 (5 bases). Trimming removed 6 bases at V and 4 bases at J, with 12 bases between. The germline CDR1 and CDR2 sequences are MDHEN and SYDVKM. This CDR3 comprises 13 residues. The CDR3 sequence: CASRLASGETQYF. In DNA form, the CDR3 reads TGTGCCAGCAGGCTAGCCTCAGGAGAGACCCAGTACTTC.

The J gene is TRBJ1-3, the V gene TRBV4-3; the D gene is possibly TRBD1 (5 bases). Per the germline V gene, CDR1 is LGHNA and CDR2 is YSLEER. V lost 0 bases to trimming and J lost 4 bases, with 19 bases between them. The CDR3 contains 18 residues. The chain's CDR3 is CASSQDPRAEDKGNTIYF. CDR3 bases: TGCGCCAGCAGCCAAGACCCGCGAGCCGAGGACAAAGGAAACACCATATATTTT.

This chain's CDR3 is CASSLANRDGGYTF. The CDR3 coding sequence is TGTGCCAGCAGCTTGGCGAACAGGGACGGTGGCTACACCTTC. The chain links TRBV5-5 to TRBJ1-2, with TRBD1 as a possible D gene (6 bases). Germline values: CDR1 SGHKS, CDR2 YYEKEE (reference sequence). The V end lost 0 bases, the J end lost 7 bases, and 13 bases lay between the germline ends. This CDR3 spans 14 amino acids.

CDR3 nucleotides: TGCGCCAGCAGCCTGGACAGGAGAGAAGAGACCCAGTACTTC. This codes for CASSLDRREETQYF. The V call is TRBV5-1, the J call TRBJ2-5, with 7 bases that match TRBD1. The CDR3 spans 14 residues. Germline lookup yields CDR1 SGHRS and CDR2 YFSETQ. With V trimmed by 4 bases and J by 3 bases, 6 bases remained unmatched.

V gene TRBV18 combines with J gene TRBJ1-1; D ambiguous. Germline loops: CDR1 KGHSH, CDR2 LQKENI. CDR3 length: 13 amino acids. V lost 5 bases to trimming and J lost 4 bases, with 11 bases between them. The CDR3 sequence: CASSNLESTEAFF. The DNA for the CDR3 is TGTGCCAGCTCAAACCTTGAGAGCACTGAAGCTTTCTTT.

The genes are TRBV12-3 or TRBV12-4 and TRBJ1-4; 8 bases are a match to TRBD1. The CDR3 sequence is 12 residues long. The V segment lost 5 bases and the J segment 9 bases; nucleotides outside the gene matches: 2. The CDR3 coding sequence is TGTGCCAGCAGTACAGGGGGTCAAAAACTGTTTTTT. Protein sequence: CASSTGGQKLFF.

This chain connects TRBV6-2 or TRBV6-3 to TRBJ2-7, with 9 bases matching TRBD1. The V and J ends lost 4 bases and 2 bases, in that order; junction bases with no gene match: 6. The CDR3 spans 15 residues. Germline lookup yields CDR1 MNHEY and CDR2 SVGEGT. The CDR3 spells CASSSRTGEAYEQYV. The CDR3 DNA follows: TGTGCCAGCAGTTCTCGGACAGGGGAGGCCTACGAGCAGTACGTC.

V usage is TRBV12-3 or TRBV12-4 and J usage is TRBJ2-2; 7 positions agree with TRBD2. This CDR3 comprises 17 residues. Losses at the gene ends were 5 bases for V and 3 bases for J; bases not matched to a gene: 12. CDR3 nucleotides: TGTGCCAGCAGTCCCTTGGCCCAGGGAGGGCACACCGGGGAGCTGTTTTTT. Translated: CASSPLAQGGHTGELFF.

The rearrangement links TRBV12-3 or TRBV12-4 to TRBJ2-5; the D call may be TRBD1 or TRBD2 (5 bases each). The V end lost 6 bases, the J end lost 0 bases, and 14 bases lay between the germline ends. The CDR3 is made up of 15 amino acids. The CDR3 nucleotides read TGTGCCAGCAGAGCCCGGGGCCCCTACCAAGAGACCCAGTACTTC. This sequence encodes CASRARGPYQETQYF.

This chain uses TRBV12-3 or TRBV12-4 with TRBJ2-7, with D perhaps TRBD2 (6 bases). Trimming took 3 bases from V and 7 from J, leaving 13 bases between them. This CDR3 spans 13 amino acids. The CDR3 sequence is CASSFESRGEQYV. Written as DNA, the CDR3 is TGTGCCAGCAGTTTCGAATCTCGGGGGGAGCAGTACGTC.

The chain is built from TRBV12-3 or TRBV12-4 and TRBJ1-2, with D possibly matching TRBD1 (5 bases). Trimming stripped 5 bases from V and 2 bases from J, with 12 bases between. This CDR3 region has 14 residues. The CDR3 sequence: CASSQAGTNYGYTF. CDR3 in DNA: TGTGCCAGCAGTCAAGCTGGGACCAACTATGGCTACACCTTC.

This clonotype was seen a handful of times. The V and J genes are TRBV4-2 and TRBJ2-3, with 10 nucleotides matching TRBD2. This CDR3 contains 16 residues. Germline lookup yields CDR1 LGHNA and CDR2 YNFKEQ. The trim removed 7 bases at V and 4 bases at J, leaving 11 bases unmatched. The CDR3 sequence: CASTPSGGPGADTQYF. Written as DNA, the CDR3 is TGTGCCAGCACCCCTAGCGGGGGCCCCGGGGCAGATACGCAGTATTTT.

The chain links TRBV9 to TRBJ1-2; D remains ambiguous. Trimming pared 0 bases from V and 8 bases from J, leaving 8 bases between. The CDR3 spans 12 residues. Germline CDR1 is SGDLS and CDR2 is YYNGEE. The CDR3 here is CASSVGMGGYTF. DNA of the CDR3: TGTGCCAGCAGCGTAGGGATGGGAGGCTACACCTTC.

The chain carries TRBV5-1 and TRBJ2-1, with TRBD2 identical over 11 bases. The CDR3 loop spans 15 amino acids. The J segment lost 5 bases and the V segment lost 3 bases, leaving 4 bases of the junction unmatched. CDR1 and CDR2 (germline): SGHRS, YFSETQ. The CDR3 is CASSSRLAGNNEQFF. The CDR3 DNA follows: TGCGCCAGCAGCTCGCGACTAGCGGGGAACAATGAGCAGTTCTTC.

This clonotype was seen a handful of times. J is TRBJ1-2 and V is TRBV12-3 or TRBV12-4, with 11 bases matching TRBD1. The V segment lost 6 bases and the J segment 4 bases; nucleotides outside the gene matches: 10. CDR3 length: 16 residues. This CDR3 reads CASSPGQGAIGYGYTF. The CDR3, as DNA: TGTGCCAGCAGCCCCGGACAGGGGGCCATCGGCTATGGCTACACCTTC.

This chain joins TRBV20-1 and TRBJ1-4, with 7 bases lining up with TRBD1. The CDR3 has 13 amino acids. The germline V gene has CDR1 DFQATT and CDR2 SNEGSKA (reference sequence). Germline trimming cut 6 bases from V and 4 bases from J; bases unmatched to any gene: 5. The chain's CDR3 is CSAPGQLNEKLFF. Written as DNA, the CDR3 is TGCAGTGCCCCGGGACAGCTTAATGAAAAACTGTTTTTT.

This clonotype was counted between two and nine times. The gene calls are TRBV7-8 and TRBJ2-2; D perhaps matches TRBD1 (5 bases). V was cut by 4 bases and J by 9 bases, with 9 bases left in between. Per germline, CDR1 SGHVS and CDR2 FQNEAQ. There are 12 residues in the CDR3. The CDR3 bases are TGTGCCAGCAGCTCAGACAGAAGGGAGCTGTTTTTT. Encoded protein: CASSSDRRELFF. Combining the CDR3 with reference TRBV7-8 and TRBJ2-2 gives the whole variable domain GAGVSQSPRYKVAKRGQDVALRCDPISGHVSLFWYQQALGQGPEFLTYFQNEAQLDKSGLPSDRFFAERPEGSVSTLKIQRTQQEDSAVYLCASSSDRRELFFGEGSRLTVL.

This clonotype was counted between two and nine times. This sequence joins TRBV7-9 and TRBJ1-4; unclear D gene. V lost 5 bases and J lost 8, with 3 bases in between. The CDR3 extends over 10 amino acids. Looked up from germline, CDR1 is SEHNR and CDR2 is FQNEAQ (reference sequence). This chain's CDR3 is CASSREKLFF. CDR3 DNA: TGTGCCAGCAGCCGAGAAAAACTGTTTTTT.

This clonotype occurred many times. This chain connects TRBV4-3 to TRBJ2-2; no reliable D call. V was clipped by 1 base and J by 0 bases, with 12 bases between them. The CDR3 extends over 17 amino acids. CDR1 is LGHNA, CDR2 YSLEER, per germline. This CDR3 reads CASSQVGSPTNTGELFF. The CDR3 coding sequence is TGCGCCAGCAGCCAAGTGGGCAGCCCAACGAACACCGGGGAGCTGTTTTTT.